These 10 T cell receptor beta chains were sequenced from one sample in a study of vaccination effects on CD4 cells after COVID-19. These TCRs are of unknown antigen specificity. After expansion with viral peptide pools in the ViraFEST assay, antigen-specific CD4+ T cells were sequenced. With approximately 10 days of culture completed, CD4+ T cells were isolated. BNT162b2 vaccine or mRNA-1273 vaccine was given to participants in two doses. Sequencing used immunoSEQ multiplex PCR; TCRdb keeps in-frame clones, though not all of them. The data show tens of thousands of clones, around 80% seen once. The specimen comprised CD4+ T cells from PBMCs cultured with HCoV-NL63 spike peptides, sampled after COVID-19 vaccination. The receptors originated from a human donor who received a COVID-19 vaccine. Some clones in this sample may be carry-over from other donors' samples.

This chain links TRBV2 with TRBJ2-5, with 9 positions matching TRBD1. The CDR3 sequence is 18 residues long. J was trimmed by 5 bases and V by 6 bases; bases with no gene match: 19. Germline V gives CDR1 SNHLY, CDR2 FYNNEI. CDR3 in amino acids: CASRREGGGQGGRETQYF. Here the CDR3 DNA reads TGTGCCAGCAGAAGAGAAGGTGGGGGACAGGGAGGGCGTGAGACCCAGTACTTC.

This chain connects TRBV30 to TRBJ1-4, with 11 nucleotides matching TRBD1. The CDR3 contains 13 residues. CDR1 is GTSNPN, CDR2 SVGIG, per germline (reference sequence). V trimming: 4 bases; J trimming: 8 bases; junction bases outside the gene matches: 3. This CDR3 is CAWKGTGGEKLFF. The CDR3 DNA follows: TGTGCCTGGAAAGGGACAGGGGGGGAAAAACTGTTTTTT.

This clone has just one count. The chain uses TRBV28 and TRBJ1-4; 10 bases fit TRBD1. Germline V gene data show CDR1 as MDHEN and CDR2 as SYDVKM. V lost 4 bases to trimming and J lost 9 bases; unmatched junction nucleotides: 5. The CDR3 loop spans 14 amino acids. In nucleotides, the CDR3 is TGTGCCAGCAGTTCCGGGACAGGGGTTCAAAAACTGTTTTTT. Encoded protein: CASSSGTGVQKLFF.

This chain links TRBV7-8 with TRBJ2-7; TRBD1 might be the D (5 bases). Germline V gene lookup returns CDR1 SGHVS and CDR2 FQNEAQ. This CDR3 is built from 14 residues. Between the trimmed V and J ends, which lost 5 bases and 2 bases, there was a span of 13 bases. Written as DNA, the CDR3 is TGTGCCAGCAGCCCCAGGGCCCGTCCCTACGAGCAGTACGTC. Protein: CASSPRARPYEQYV.

The chain carries TRBV5-4 and TRBJ1-2; TRBD1 might be the D (5 bases). The CDR3 has 14 residues. The V gene lost 3 bases and the J gene lost 5 bases, with 14 bases spanning the gap. Per the germline V gene, CDR1 is SGHNT and CDR2 is YYREEE (reference sequence). This CDR3 reads CASSSKEEGYGYTF. CDR3 coding DNA: TGTGCCAGCAGCTCAAAAGAAGAGGGGTATGGCTACACCTTC.

The genes are TRBV2 and TRBJ1-2, with no clear D. Germline CDR1 and CDR2: SNHLY and FYNNEI. This CDR3 is built from 14 residues. Trimming removed 1 base from V and 2 bases from J, with 8 bases in between. CDR3 residues: CASSEVAVNYGYTF. As DNA, the CDR3 is TGTGCCAGCAGTGAAGTGGCAGTAAACTATGGCTACACCTTC.

The V and J genes are TRBV19 and TRBJ1-1; TRBD1 is a possible D gene (5 bases). Trimming took 4 bases from V and 6 from J, leaving 12 bases between them. The CDR3 sequence is 13 residues long. The V gene's germline CDR1 is LNHDA and CDR2 SQIVND (reference sequence). The chain's CDR3 is CASSRGRFSEAFF. DNA for the CDR3: TGTGCCAGTAGTAGGGGCAGGTTCTCTGAAGCTTTCTTT.

This sequence joins TRBV21-1 and TRBJ2-7; whether TRBD2, the table's D call, matches the DNA was not checked. TRBV21-1 is a pseudogene locus. CDR3 size: 16 residues. In nucleotides, the CDR3 is TGTGCCTGGTTTAAACGGACTAGCGGGGTGGCCTACGAGCAGTACGTC. Translation gives CAWFKRTSGVAYEQYV.

The V call is TRBV4-1, the J call TRBJ2-3; 14 bases are a match to TRBD2. In germline, CDR1 is MGHRA, CDR2 YSYEKL. CDR3 length: 19 residues. V was clipped by 3 bases and J by 2 bases; unmatched bases: 10. CDR3 bases: TGCGCCAGCAGCCAGGCCCTCGGGACTAGCGGGGGCGTCACAGATACGCAGTATTTT. Its protein product is CASSQALGTSGGVTDTQYF.

This clone showed up just once. Other DNA sequences in the sample encode the same CDR3. This rearrangement joins TRBV5-5 to TRBJ2-5; the D call may be TRBD1 or TRBD2 (7 bases each). V shed 0 bases and J shed 1 base, with 10 bases lying between them. Germline values: CDR1 SGHKS, CDR2 YYEKEE (reference sequence). CDR3 length: 15 amino acids. The CDR3 nucleotides are TGTGCCAGCAGCTTGGTCAGGGGGGGCCAAGAGACCCAGTACTTC. Translating gives CASSLVRGGQETQYF.